The present TCR beta chain was sequenced within a study of blood T cell repertoires in COVID-19. Produced via immunoSEQ multiplex PCR; TCRdb's table is partial and in-frame only. This table has over 55,000 clones, 85% appearing once. Germline V lookup: CDR1 SGHRS, CDR2 YFSETQ. This CDR3 comprises 17 residues. V gave up 5 bases and J gave up 2 bases, with 23 bases separating them. This chain joins TRBV5-1 and TRBJ2-7; tentatively, D is TRBD1 (6 bases). Sequenced: peripheral blood. The sequence was obtained from a man aged 50-59 years with acute or convalescent COVID-19. The CDR3 protein is CASRLNYGTQEPYEQYF. DNA for the CDR3: TGCGCCAGCAGACTCAACTATGGGACACAGGAACCCTACGAGCAGTACTTC.